This T cell receptor (beta chain) came from a study of T cells in Graves' hyperthyroidism and ophthalmopathy. TCR beta CDR3 regions were amplified from RNA transcripts. HTBI primers were the set used in a first-round RT-PCR of the TCR CDR3. TCRdb ran MiXCR on the multiplex PCR reads and lists one entry per CDR3 protein. The sample lists 400,000 to 600,000 distinct CDR3 sequences, about a fifth seen once, with more than 25% in the top ten. This CDR3 comprises 18 residues. V was pared by 4 bases and J by 6 bases, with 24 bases between. Germline V gene lookup returns CDR1 MGHRA and CDR2 YSYEKL. The clonotype was recovered from a man aged 18-30 years with Graves' hyperthyroidism. The chain carries TRBV4-1 and TRBJ2-2, with D perhaps given as TRBD1 or TRBD2 (5 bases each). Sequenced input: blood. The CDR3 DNA reads TGCGCCAGCAGCCCGTTGGTACATCATGTCAGGGACCCCGGGGAGCTGTTTTTT. Protein: CASSPLVHHVRDPGELFF.